This TCR beta chain is drawn from a study of patients and donors after allogeneic stem cell transplantation. The germline V gene encodes CDR1 SNHLY and CDR2 FYNNEI. The CDR3 loop spans 13 amino acids. The V end lost 6 bases, the J end lost 4 bases, and 10 bases lay between the germline ends. TCRdb reprocessed the RT-PCR reads with MiXCR, giving one entry per CDR3 protein. Among about 200,000 distinct CDR3 sequences listed, around two fifths were seen once. V is TRBV2 and J is TRBJ1-5; D gene ambiguous. This sequence originates from a human donor who was either an allogeneic HSCT recipient or a stem cell or donor lymphocyte infusion donor (not recorded which). It is not recorded whose cells these are; they may come from a transplant donor. Sequencing was done on a sample of blood, either unsorted or a sorted T cell fraction (not recorded which). In DNA, the CDR3 is TGTGCCAGCAGGGGCGACTTGAATCAGCCCCAGCATTTT. This translates into CASRGDLNQPQHF.